The source of this T cell receptor (beta chain) is a study of blood T cell repertoires in COVID-19. The overall study: Sites across the United States, Italy and Spain contributed samples from acute and convalescent COVID-19. Sources were T cells, B-cell-depleted T cells, or PBMCs; the material itself was cDNA or gDNA.

This CDR3 contains 15 residues. V was shortened by 3 bases and J by 4 bases, with 15 bases between the two germline ends. Germline V gives CDR1 SEHNR, CDR2 FQNEAQ (reference sequence). Clones were read by immunoSEQ multiplex PCR, and TCRdb kept only the in-frame ones, dropping some. The profile shows 50,000 to 70,000 clones, roughly 80% of them singletons. The chain links TRBV7-9 to TRBJ1-1; D not resolved. The receptor was derived from a man between 60 and 70 years old with acute or convalescent COVID-19. The sequencing input was peripheral blood. The CDR3 DNA reads as TGTGCCAGCAGCTTCACACCGGGGATAGGCACTGAAGCTTTCTTT. It translates to CASSFTPGIGTEAFF.